This T cell receptor beta chain was documented in a study of T cells in Graves' hyperthyroidism and ophthalmopathy. Uncontrolled infections, other autoimmune diseases, pregnancy or lactation led to exclusion of patients. Diagnoses used clinical symptoms, serum thyroxine and TRAb, thyroid ultrasound and orbital computed tomography. Study outcomes and limitations: Blood also contained most expanded thyroid clonotypes above 0.001.

CDR1 and CDR2 (germline): SGHRS, YFSETQ. The length of the CDR3 is 13 residues. The germline V and J ends were trimmed by 1 base and 6 bases, with 11 bases remaining between them. Researchers took RNA transcripts and amplified the TCR beta CDR3 regions from them. RT-PCR in the first round (using the HTBI primer set) targeted the TCR CDR3. TCRdb itself ran the multiplex PCR reads through MiXCR, one entry per CDR3 protein. The data show 650,000 to 800,000 distinct CDR3 sequences, just under 45% seen once. Comments on this clonotype: Its antigen is unknown.

The sequence was obtained from an adult man with Graves' disease, either hyperthyroidism or ophthalmopathy (not recorded which). Sample: peripheral blood or thyroid tissue (not recorded which). The chain employs TRBV5-1 and TRBJ2-7; weak D call: TRBD2 (7 bases). The CDR3 region has the DNA TGCGCCAGCAGCTTGTCCGGGGGGCCCGAGCAGTACTTC. This codes for CASSLSGGPEQYF.